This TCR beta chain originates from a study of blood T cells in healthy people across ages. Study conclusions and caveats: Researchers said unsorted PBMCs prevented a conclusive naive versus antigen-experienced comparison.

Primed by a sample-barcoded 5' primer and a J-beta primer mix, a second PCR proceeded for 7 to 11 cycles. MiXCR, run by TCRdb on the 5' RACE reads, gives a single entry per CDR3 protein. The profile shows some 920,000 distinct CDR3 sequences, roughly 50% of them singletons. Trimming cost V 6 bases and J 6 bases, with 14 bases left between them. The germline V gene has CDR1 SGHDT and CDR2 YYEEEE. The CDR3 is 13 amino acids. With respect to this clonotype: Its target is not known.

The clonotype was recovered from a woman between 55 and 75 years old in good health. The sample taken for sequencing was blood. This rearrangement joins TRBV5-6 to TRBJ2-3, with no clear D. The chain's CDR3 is CASINSGSDTQYF. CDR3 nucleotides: TGTGCCAGCATCAATTCGGGCTCGGATACGCAGTATTTT. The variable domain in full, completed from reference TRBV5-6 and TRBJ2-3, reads DAGVTQSPTHLIKTRGQQVTLRCSPKSGHDTVSWYQQALGQGPQFIFQYYEEEERQRGNFPDRFSGHQFPNYSSELNVNALLLGDSALYLCASINSGSDTQYFGPGTRLTVL.